This T cell receptor beta chain was sequenced in a study of OX40 agonist ivuxolimab in advanced cancers. Study in general: Patients undergoing dose escalation presented with hepatocellular carcinoma, melanoma, renal cell or head and neck cancer. At about 81% male, the cohort had a mean age of roughly 60 years, ranging from 23 to 79. General study results and limits: At doses 0.1 to 3.0 mg/kg, CD4+ and CD8+ clones expanded.

Turning to this clone: Its antigen is currently unknown.

The repertoire was sequenced with immunoSEQ multiplex PCR; TCRdb's copy has only in-frame clones and lacks some. This sample has about 75,000 clones, with around nine tenths found just once. This TCR came from an adult with an advanced solid tumor such as melanoma, head and neck, liver or kidney cancer. Sequenced material: CD4+ or CD8+ T cells sorted from blood, taken in a trial of the OX40 agonist ivuxolimab.

CDR3: CASSLGTQSYEQYF. The CDR3 region has the DNA TGTGCCAGCAGCTTAGGGACACAATCCTACGAGCAGTACTTC. The chain employs TRBV7-9 and TRBJ2-7; D might be TRBD1 (5 bases). V shed 1 base and J shed 1 base, with 8 bases lying between them. This CDR3 contains 14 residues. Germline V CDR1 and CDR2: SEHNR, FQNEAQ (reference sequence).